The clone carrying this T cell receptor (beta chain) was found many times. This sample is part of a study of regulatory T cells in long-lasting Graves disease. As to time point: newly diagnosed GD, antithyroid drugs for less than 3 months. Isolated PBMC RNA provided the starting material for the TCR library. Combining iRepertoire HTBI primers with Arm-PCR of CDR3 regions, the authors built TCR beta libraries. In TCRdb, the multiplex PCR reads were re-called with MiXCR into one record per CDR3 protein. The table includes roughly 610,000 distinct CDR3 sequences, 15% to 20% detected once. This sample also appeared in a second study, on T cells in Graves' hyperthyroidism and ophthalmopathy. As reported in that work: The HTBI primer set served for first-round RT-PCR of the TCR CDR3.

The source is a young man with Graves disease. This material consisted of peripheral blood mononuclear cells (PBMCs), taken at new diagnosis, from a patient treated with antithyroid drugs.

The CDR3 nucleotides read TGTGCCAGCAGCTACAACTCGGGACAGAAAGAGACCCAGTACTTC. Translated: CASSYNSGQKETQYF. The chain is built from TRBV7-9 and TRBJ2-5; TRBD1 agrees at 7 bases. Germline V gene sequence: CDR1 SEHNR, CDR2 FQNEAQ (reference sequence). CDR3 length: 15 amino acids. V trimming: 4 bases; J trimming: 3 bases; junction bases outside the gene matches: 8.